This entry is about one T cell receptor (beta chain). Recovered status applied to Cohort 3 donors who had two consecutive negative PCRs. It also applied to those with clearance or with symptom resolution. This record belongs to a study of blood T cell repertoires in COVID-19. Original data processing: Amplification with reference gene primers provided the estimates of nucleated cell counts. The data were produced by immunoSEQ multiplex PCR, yet TCRdb's version contains in-frame clones alone and is incomplete. V and J calls and clone size are those listed in that table; D and trimming were worked out from the DNA. There are 110,000 to 150,000 clones in the sample; 70% to 90% occur only once, and 4.3% lies in the top ten. V lost 7 bases, J lost 0 bases, and 13 bases lay in between. The CDR3 is 16 residues long. Germline CDR1 MDHEN, CDR2 SYDVKM.

The chain couples TRBV28 to TRBJ1-6, with no clear D. Sequencing was carried out using PBMCs or T cells enriched from blood (not recorded which). This TCR was sampled from a man aged 50 or older who had recovered from COVID-19. The CDR3 nucleotides read TGTGCCAGCAACTTGGCAGGAAGCTCCTATAATTCACCCCTCCACTTT. Residues: CASNLAGSSYNSPLHF. The full variable domain, completed using reference TRBV28 and TRBJ1-6, is DVKVTQSSRYLVKRTGEKVFLECVQDMDHENMFWYRQDPGLGLRLIYFSYDVKMKEKGDIPEGYSVSREKKERFSLILESASTNQTSMYLCASNLAGSSYNSPLHFGNGTRLTVT.